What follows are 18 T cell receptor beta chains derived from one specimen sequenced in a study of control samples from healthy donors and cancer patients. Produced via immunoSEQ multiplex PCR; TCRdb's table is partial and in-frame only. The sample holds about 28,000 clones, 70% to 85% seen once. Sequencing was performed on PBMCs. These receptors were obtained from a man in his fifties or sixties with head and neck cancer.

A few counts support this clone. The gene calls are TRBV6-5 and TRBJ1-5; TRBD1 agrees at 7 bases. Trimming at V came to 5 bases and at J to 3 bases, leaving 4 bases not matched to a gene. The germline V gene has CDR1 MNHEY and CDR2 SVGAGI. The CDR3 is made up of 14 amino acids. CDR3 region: CASSLTGNNQPQHF. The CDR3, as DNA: TGTGCCAGCAGTCTGACAGGGAACAATCAGCCCCAGCATTTT.

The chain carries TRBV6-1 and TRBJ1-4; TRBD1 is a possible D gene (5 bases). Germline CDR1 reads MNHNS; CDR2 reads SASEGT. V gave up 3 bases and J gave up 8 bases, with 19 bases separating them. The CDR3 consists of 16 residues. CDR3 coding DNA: TGTGCCAGCAGTGAGGGGCGGGGAGGGTCGAGGGAAAAACTGTTTTTT. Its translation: CASSEGRGGSREKLFF.

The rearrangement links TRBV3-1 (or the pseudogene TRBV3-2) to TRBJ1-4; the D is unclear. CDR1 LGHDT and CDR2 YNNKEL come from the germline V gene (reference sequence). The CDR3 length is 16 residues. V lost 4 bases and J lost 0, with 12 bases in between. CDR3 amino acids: CASSPLNGATNEKLFF. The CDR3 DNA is TGTGCCAGCAGCCCCTTAAACGGTGCAACTAATGAAAAACTGTTTTTT.

The CDR3 loop reads CASSRAVYNEQFF. CDR3 DNA: TGTGCCAGCAGTCGAGCGGTTTACAATGAGCAGTTCTTC. The gene calls are TRBV6-5 and TRBJ2-1, with D maybe TRBD2 (5 bases). Trimming cost V 5 bases and J 4 bases, with 9 bases left between them. CDR1 and CDR2 from the germline V gene are MNHEY and SVGAGI. The CDR3 runs to 13 residues.

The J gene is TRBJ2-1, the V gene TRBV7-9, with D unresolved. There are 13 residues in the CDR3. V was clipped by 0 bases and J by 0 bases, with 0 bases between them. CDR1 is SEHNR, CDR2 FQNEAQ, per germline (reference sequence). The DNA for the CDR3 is TGTGCCAGCAGCTTAGCCTCCTACAATGAGCAGTTCTTC. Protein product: CASSLASYNEQFF.

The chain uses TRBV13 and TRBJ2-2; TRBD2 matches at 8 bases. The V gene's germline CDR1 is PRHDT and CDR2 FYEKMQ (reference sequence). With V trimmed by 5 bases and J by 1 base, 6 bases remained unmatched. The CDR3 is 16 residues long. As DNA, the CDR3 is TGTGCCAGCAGCCGCCGTAGCGGGAAGAACACCGGGGAGCTGTTTTTT. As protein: CASSRRSGKNTGELFF.

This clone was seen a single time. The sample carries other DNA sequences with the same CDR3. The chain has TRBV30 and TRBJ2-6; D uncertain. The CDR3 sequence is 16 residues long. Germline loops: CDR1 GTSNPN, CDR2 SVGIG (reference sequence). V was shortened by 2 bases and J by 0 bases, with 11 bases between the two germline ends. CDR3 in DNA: TGTGCCTGGAGTCCCCCGCAATTCTCTGGGGCCAACGTCCTGACTTTC. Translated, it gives CAWSPPQFSGANVLTF.

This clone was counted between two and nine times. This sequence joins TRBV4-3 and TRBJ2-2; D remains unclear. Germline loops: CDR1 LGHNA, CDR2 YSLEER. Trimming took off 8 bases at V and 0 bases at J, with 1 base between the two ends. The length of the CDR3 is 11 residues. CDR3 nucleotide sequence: TGCGCCAGCGCGAACACCGGGGAGCTGTTTTTT. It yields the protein CASANTGELFF.

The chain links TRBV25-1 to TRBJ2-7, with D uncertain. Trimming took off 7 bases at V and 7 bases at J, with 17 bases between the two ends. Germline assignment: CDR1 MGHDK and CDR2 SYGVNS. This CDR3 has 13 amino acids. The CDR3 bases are TGTGCCAGCAAAGTCGGGCCGGCGGAAGAGCAGTACTTC. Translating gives CASKVGPAEEQYF.

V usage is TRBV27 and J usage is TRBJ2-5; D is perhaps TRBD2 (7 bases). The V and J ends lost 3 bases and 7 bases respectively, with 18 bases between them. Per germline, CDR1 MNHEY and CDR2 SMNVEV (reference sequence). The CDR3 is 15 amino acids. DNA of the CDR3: TGTGCCAGCAGTTTCGCGTGGGGGGGCGCCGGGACCCAGTACTTC. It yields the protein CASSFAWGGAGTQYF.

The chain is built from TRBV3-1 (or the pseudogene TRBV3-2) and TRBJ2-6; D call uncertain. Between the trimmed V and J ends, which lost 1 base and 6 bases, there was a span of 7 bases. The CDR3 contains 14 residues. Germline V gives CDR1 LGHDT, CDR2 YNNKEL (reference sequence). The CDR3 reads CASSQGSEANVLTF. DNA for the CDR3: TGTGCCAGCAGCCAAGGGTCCGAGGCCAACGTCCTGACTTTC.

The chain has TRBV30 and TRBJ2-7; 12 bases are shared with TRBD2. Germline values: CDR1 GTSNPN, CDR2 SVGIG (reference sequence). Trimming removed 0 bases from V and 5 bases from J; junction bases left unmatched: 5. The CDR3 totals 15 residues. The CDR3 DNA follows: TGTGCCTGGAGTGTACAGACTAGCGGGAGAAACGAGCAGTACTTC. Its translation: CAWSVQTSGRNEQYF.

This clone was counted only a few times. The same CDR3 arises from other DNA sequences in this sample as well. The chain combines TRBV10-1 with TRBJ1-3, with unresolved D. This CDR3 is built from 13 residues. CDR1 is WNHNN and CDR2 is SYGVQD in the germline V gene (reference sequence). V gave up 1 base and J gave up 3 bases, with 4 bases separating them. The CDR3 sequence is CASSEYRGNTIYF. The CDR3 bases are TGCGCCAGCAGTGAGTACCGTGGAAACACCATATATTTT.

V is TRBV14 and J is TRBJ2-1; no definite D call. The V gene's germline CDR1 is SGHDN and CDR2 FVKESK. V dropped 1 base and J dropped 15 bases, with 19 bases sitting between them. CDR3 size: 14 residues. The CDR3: CASSQGRMGRIGFF. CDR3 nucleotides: TGTGCCAGCAGCCAAGGTCGGATGGGCCGAATAGGGTTCTTC.

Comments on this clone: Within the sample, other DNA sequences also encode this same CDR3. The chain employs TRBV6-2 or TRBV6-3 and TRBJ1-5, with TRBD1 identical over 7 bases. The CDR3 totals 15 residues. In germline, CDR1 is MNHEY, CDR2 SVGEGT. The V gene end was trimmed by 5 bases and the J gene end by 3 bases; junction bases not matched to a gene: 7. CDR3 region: CASSQPGQSNQPQHF. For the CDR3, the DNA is TGTGCCAGCAGTCAACCGGGACAGTCCAATCAGCCCCAGCATTTT.

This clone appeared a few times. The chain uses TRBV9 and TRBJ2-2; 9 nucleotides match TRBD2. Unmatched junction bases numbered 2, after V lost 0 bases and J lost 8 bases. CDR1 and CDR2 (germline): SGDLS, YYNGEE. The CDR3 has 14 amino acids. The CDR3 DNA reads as TGTGCCAGCAGCGTAGCTAGCGGGGTTGGGGAGCTGTTTTTT. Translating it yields CASSVASGVGELFF. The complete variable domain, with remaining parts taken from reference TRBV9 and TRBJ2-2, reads DSGVTQTPKHLITATGQRVTLRCSPRSGDLSVYWYQQSLDQGLQFLIQYYNGEERAKGNILERFSAQQFPDLHSELNLSSLELGDSALYFCASSVASGVGELFFGEGSRLTVL.

The CDR3 reads CASTLAGSTDTQYF. CDR3 sequence (DNA): TGTGCCAGTACACTAGCGGGAAGCACAGATACGCAGTATTTT. This chain uses TRBV19 with TRBJ2-3, with TRBD2 matching 10 bases. After removal of 7 bases from V and 0 bases from J, the junction contained 1 base not matched to a gene. Germline values: CDR1 LNHDA, CDR2 SQIVND (reference sequence). This CDR3 is built from 14 residues.

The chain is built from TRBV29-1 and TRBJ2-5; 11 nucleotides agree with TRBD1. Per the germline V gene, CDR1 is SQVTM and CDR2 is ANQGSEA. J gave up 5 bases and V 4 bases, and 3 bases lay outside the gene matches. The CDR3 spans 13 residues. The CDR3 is CSVGTGGRETQYF. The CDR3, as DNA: TGCAGCGTTGGGACAGGGGGCAGGGAGACCCAGTACTTC.